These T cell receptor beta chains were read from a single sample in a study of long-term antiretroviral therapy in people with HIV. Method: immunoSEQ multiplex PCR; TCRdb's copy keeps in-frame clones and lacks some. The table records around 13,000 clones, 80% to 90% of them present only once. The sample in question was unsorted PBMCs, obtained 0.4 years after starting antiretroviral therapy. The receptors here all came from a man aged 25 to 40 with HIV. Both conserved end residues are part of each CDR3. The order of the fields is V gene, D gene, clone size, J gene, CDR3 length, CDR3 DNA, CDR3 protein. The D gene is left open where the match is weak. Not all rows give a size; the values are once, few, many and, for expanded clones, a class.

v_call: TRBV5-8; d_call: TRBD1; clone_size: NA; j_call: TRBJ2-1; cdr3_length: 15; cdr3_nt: TGTGCCAGCAGCCCGACAGGGTTAACCTACAATGAGCAGTTCTTC; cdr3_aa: CASSPTGLTYNEQFF
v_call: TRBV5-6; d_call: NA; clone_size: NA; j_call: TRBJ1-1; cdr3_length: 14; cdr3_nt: TGTGCCAGCAGCTTCGGGGGACCCAACACTGAAGCTTTCTTT; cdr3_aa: CASSFGGPNTEAFF
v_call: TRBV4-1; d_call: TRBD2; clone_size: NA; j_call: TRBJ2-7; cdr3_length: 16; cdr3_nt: TGCGCCAGCAGCCTCGGGGGGGATATAATAACGGGCGAGCAGTACTTC; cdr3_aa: CASSLGGDIITGEQYF
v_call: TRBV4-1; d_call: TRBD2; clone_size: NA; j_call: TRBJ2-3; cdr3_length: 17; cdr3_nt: TGCGCCAGCAGCCAAGAAGGGAGGGCCATAAGCACAGATACGCAGTATTTT; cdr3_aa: CASSQEGRAISTDTQYF
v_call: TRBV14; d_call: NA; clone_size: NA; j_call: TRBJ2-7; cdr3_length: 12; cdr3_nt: TGTGCCAGCAGCCTCACACACTACGAGCAGTACTTC; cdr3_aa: CASSLTHYEQYF
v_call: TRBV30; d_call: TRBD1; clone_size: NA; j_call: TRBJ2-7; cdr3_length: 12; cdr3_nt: TGTGCCTGGAGTGGGACAGGGTACGAGCAGTACTTC; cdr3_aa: CAWSGTGYEQYF
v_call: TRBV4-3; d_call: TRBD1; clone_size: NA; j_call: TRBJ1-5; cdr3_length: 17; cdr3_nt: TGCGCCAGCAGCCAAGATCGGGCAGGGGGCTTGAATCAGCCCCAGCATTTT; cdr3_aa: CASSQDRAGGLNQPQHF
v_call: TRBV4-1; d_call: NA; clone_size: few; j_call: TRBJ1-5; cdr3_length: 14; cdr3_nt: TGCGCCAGCAGCCAATTCCAAGACAATCAGCCCCAGCATTTT; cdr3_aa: CASSQFQDNQPQHF
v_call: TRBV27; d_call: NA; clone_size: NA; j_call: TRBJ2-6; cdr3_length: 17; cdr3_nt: TGTGCCAGCAGTTTAGGAGTGGGGGGCTCTGGGGCCAACGTCCTGACTTTC; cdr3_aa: CASSLGVGGSGANVLTF
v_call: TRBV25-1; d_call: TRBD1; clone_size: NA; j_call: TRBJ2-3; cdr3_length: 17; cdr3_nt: TGTGCCAGCAGTGAATATGGGACAGGGATTAGCACAGATACGCAGTATTTT; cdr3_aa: CASSEYGTGISTDTQYF
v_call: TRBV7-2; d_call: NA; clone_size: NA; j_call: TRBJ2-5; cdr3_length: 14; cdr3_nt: TGTGCCAGCAGCCGGGTGCAGGGTGGAGAGACCCAGTACTTC; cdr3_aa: CASSRVQGGETQYF
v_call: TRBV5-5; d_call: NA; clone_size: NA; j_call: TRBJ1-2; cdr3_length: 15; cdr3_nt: TGTGCCAGCAGCTTGGGACAGTCGGGGACCTATGGCTACACCTTC; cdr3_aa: CASSLGQSGTYGYTF
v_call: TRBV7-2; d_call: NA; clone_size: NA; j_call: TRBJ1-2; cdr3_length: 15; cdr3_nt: TGTGCCAGCAGCCCCCCCAACCTGGGGCACTATGGCTACACCTTC; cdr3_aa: CASSPPNLGHYGYTF
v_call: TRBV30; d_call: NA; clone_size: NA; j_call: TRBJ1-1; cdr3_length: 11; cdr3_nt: TGTGCCTGGGACACAGGGACTGAAGCTTTCTTT; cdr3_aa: CAWDTGTEAFF
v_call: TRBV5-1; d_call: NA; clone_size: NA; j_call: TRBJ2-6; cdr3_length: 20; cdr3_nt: TGCGCCAGCAGCTTAATAGTAGGGGGACGCGGTCGCTCTGGGGCCAACGTCCTGACTTTC; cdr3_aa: CASSLIVGGRGRSGANVLTF
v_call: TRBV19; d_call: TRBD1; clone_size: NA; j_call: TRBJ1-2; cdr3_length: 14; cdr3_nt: TGTGCCAGTAACCCGACAGGGTCGGACTATGGCTACACCTTC; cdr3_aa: CASNPTGSDYGYTF
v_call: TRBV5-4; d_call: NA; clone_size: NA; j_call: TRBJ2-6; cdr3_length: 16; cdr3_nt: TGTGCCAACAGCTTAGGGACCCCCTCTGGGGCCAACGTCCTGACTTTC; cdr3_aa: CANSLGTPSGANVLTF
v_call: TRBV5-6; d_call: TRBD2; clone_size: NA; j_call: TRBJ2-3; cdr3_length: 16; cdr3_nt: TGTGCCAGCAGCTTGGACGTGGGACTAGTCCCAGATACGCAGTATTTT; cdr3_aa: CASSLDVGLVPDTQYF
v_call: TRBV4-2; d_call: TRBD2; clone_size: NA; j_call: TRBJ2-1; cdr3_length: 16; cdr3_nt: TGTGCCAGCAGCCAAGACGAGCTAGCGGGGGGGCGTGAGCAGTTCTTC; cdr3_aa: CASSQDELAGGREQFF
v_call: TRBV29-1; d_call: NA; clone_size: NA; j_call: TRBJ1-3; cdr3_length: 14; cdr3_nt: TGCAGCGTTGAACAACGGGGGCCTGGAAACACCATATATTTT; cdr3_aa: CSVEQRGPGNTIYF
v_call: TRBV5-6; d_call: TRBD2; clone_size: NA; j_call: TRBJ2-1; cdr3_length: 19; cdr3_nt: TGTGCCAGCAGCTTGGAGGGACTAGCGGGAGGGGCGAGCTACAATGAGCAGTTCTTC; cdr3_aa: CASSLEGLAGGASYNEQFF
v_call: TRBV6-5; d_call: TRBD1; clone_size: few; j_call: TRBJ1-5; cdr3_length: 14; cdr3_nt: TGTGCCAGCAGTGAACAGGGGGCCTATCAGCCCCAGCATTTT; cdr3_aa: CASSEQGAYQPQHF
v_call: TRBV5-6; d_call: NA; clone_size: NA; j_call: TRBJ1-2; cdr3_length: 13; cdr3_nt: TGTGCCAGCAGCGTCGACAGGTCAAGGGGCTACACCTTC; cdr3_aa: CASSVDRSRGYTF
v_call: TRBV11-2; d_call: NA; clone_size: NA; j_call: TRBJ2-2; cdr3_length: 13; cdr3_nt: TGTGCCAGCAGCTTAAGGAACACCGGGGAGCTGTTTTTT; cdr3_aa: CASSLRNTGELFF
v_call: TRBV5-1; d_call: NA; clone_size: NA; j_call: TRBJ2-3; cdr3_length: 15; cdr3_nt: TGCGCCAGCAGCTTGGCTTCCAATTCCGCAGATACGCAGTATTTT; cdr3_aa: CASSLASNSADTQYF
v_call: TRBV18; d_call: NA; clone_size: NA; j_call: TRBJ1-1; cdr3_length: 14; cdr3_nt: TGTGCCAGCTCACCGCCACAGTTGAACACTGAAGCTTTCTTT; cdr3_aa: CASSPPQLNTEAFF
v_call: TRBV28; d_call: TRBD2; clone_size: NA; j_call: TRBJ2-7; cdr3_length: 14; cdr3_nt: TGTGCCAGCAGTCTCCGGACTAGCGGCTACGAGCAGTACTTC; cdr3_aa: CASSLRTSGYEQYF
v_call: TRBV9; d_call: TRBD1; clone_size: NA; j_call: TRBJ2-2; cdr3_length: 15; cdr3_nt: TGTGCCAGCAGCCCCCGGACAGGGGGCTTCGGGGAGCTGTTTTTT; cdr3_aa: CASSPRTGGFGELFF
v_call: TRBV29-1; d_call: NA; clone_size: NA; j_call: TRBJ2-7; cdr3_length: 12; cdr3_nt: TGCAGCGTTGGTTCTAGCCGGTACGAGCAGTACTTC; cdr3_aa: CSVGSSRYEQYF
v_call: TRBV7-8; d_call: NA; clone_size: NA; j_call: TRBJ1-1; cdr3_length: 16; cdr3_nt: TGTGCCAGCAGCTTTCTTGGTAGTAAATTTAACACTGAAGCTTTCTTT; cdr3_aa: CASSFLGSKFNTEAFF
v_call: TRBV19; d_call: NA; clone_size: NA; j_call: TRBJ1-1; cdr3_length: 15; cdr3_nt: TGTGCCAGTAGTATAGACCGGGGATTTGTCACTGAAGCTTTCTTT; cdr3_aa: CASSIDRGFVTEAFF
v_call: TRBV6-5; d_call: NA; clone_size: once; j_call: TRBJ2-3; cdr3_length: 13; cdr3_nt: TGTGCCAGCAGTCAGAGGTACACAGATACGCAGTATTTT; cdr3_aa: CASSQRYTDTQYF
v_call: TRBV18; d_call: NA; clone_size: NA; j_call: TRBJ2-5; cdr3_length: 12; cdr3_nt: TGTGCCAGCTCACGGGGCCAAGAGACCCAGTACTTC; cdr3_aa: CASSRGQETQYF
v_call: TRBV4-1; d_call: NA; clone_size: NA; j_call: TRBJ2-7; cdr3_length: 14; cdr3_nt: TGCGCCAGCAGCCAAGGATGGGGGGACTACGAGCAGTACTTC; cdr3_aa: CASSQGWGDYEQYF